A selection of T cell receptor beta chains follows, all from one sample in a study of T cell responses to AZD1222 COVID-19 vaccine. Profiled with immunoSEQ multiplex PCR; TCRdb holds only in-frame clones, not every one. The sample has 200,000 to 300,000 clones; approximately 93% are singletons. Sample: peripheral blood, taken on day 0 of AZD1222 vaccination. Receptor source: an adult in good health. The CDR3 runs from the conserved cysteine through the conserved F or W. D genes are given only for firm matches. Clone size appears in some rows only: once, few, many, or a class for an expanded clone.

TRBD1,TRBJ2-3,-,TRBV27,CASSAPTGSLGTDTQYF,TGTGCCAGCAGTGCCCCGACAGGGAGCTTAGGCACAGATACGCAGTATTTT
-,TRBJ2-1,-,TRBV28,CASSPGTYNEQFF,TGTGCCAGCAGCCCGGGGACATACAATGAGCAGTTCTTC
-,TRBJ2-7,-,TRBV28,CASRSGTSYEQYF,TGTGCCAGCAGGTCAGGGACCTCCTACGAGCAGTACTTC
TRBD1,TRBJ2-6,-,TRBV28,CASSQTGVGANVLTF,TGTGCCAGCAGCCAAACAGGGGTTGGGGCCAACGTCCTGACTTTC
-,TRBJ1-5,once,TRBV19,CASSPLGRSNQPQHF,TGTGCCAGTAGCCCCTTGGGGAGGAGTAATCAGCCCCAGCATTTT
TRBD2,TRBJ2-1,-,TRBV9,CASSPNHGTSGRSSYNEQFF,TGTGCCAGCAGCCCAAACCATGGGACTAGCGGGAGGAGCTCCTACAATGAGCAGTTCTTC
-,TRBJ2-3,once,TRBV15,CATSRGLGPISTDTQYF,TGTGCCACCAGCCGAGGACTCGGCCCAATATCGACAGATACGCAGTATTTT
-,TRBJ2-7,-,TRBV7-9,CASSSFRVFLEDEQYF,TGTGCCAGCAGTTCTTTTCGGGTCTTCCTGGAAGACGAGCAGTACTTC
-,TRBJ2-2,-,TRBV11-2,CASSLGRQNTGELFF,TGTGCCAGCAGCTTAGGCAGGCAGAACACCGGGGAGCTGTTTTTT
TRBD1,TRBJ1-1,-,TRBV18,CASSRGQGMNTEAFF,TGTGCCAGCTCACGCGGACAGGGAATGAACACTGAAGCTTTCTTT
-,TRBJ1-6,-,TRBV2,CASRTLDTRRGSPLHF,TGTGCCAGCAGGACCTTAGACACGAGGCGTGGTTCACCCCTCCACTTT
-,TRBJ2-7,-,TRBV21-1,CASSNRRGARNSYEQYF,TGTGCCAGCAGCAACCGGCGGGGAGCGAGGAACTCCTACGAGCAGTACTTC
-,TRBJ1-1,-,TRBV3-1/TRBV3-2,CASSHLNREAFF,TGTGCCAGCAGCCACCTCAACAGGGAAGCTTTCTTT
-,TRBJ2-6,-,TRBV5-8,CASSSDSYSGANVLTF,TGTGCCAGCAGCTCGGACAGCTACTCTGGGGCCAACGTCCTGACTTTC
-,TRBJ2-1,few,TRBV5-1,CASSLTSSGLWIEQFF,TGCGCCAGCAGCCTTACTAGCTCCGGACTTTGGATTGAGCAGTTCTTC
-,TRBJ2-7,-,TRBV5-1,CASSLGDRGGYEQYF,TGCGCCAGCAGCTTGGGCGACAGGGGAGGGTACGAGCAGTACTTC
-,TRBJ1-1,-,TRBV18,CASSPPMGEGTEAFF,TGTGCCAGCTCCCCACCCATGGGGGAGGGCACTGAAGCTTTCTTT
-,TRBJ2-1,-,TRBV27,CASSLGGARYNEQFF,TGTGCCAGCAGTTTGGGGGGGGCCAGGTACAATGAGCAGTTCTTC
TRBD1,TRBJ2-2,-,TRBV24-1,CATNDRGRTGELFF,TGTGCCACCAACGACAGGGGAAGGACCGGGGAGCTGTTTTTT
-,TRBJ2-3,-,TRBV3-1/TRBV3-2,CASSPLGDTQYF,TGTGCCAGCAGCCCCCTTGGAGATACGCAGTATTTT
-,TRBJ1-3,-,TRBV2,CASSEQGPQSSGNTIYF,TGTGCCAGCAGTGAACAGGGGCCGCAGAGCTCTGGAAACACCATATATTTT
-,TRBJ2-4,-,TRBV5-4,CASSGDSTKNIQYF,TGTGCCAGCAGCGGGGATAGTACCAAAAACATTCAGTACTTC
-,TRBJ2-1,once,TRBV9,CASSEQGSSYNEQFF,TGTGCCAGCAGCGAACAGGGAAGCTCCTACAATGAGCAGTTCTTC
-,TRBJ2-7,once,TRBV7-2,CASSFPGLHYEQYF,TGTGCCAGCAGCTTCCCGGGACTCCACTACGAGCAGTACTTC
-,TRBJ1-2,-,TRBV5-6,CASSHITTASYGYTF,TGTGCCAGCAGCCACATTACGACAGCCAGCTATGGCTACACCTTC
TRBD2,TRBJ2-7,-,TRBV3-1/TRBV3-2,CASSQEVLAGKGEQYF,TGTGCCAGCAGCCAAGAAGTACTAGCGGGGAAAGGGGAGCAGTACTTC
-,TRBJ1-1,-,TRBV12-3/TRBV12-4,CASRTRATEAFF,TGTGCCAGCAGGACGAGGGCCACTGAAGCTTTCTTT
-,TRBJ1-4,-,TRBV28,CASSKGEKLFF,TGTGCCAGCAGTAAGGGGGAAAAACTGTTTTTT
-,TRBJ2-3,-,TRBV5-1,CASSLDVDTQYF,TGCGCCAGCAGCTTGGATGTAGATACGCAGTATTTT
TRBD1,TRBJ2-1,-,TRBV28,CASSPPGTANNEQFF,TGTGCCAGCAGCCCTCCCGGGACAGCCAACAATGAGCAGTTCTTC
TRBD1,TRBJ2-5,-,TRBV11-2,CASSRTGSGTQYF,TGTGCCAGCAGCCGGACAGGGTCCGGGACCCAGTACTTC
-,TRBJ2-1,-,TRBV25-1,CASSRQENEQFF,TGTGCCAGCAGTCGCCAGGAGAATGAGCAGTTCTTC
-,TRBJ1-1,-,TRBV12-3/TRBV12-4,CASRTPTEEAFF,TGTGCCAGCAGGACACCAACAGAGGAAGCTTTCTTT
TRBD1,TRBJ1-4,-,TRBV5-4,CASSSGQGAREKLFF,TGTGCCAGCAGTTCCGGACAGGGGGCGCGAGAAAAACTGTTTTTT
-,TRBJ1-5,-,TRBV24-1,CATSSAGQPQHF,TGTGCCACCAGTTCTGCGGGGCAGCCCCAGCATTTT
TRBD2,TRBJ2-7,-,TRBV7-2,CASSLWGLASYEQYF,TGTGCCAGCAGCTTATGGGGACTAGCATCCTACGAGCAGTACTTC
TRBD1,TRBJ1-2,-,TRBV5-1,CASSSRDRVSDYGYTF,TGCGCCAGCAGCTCCCGGGACAGGGTCTCTGACTATGGCTACACCTTC
-,TRBJ2-6,-,TRBV28,CASRAGSSGANVLTF,TGTGCCAGCAGGGCGGGGTCCTCTGGGGCCAACGTCCTGACTTTC
TRBD2,TRBJ2-1,-,TRBV5-1,CASSSGTSGTSEQFF,TGCGCCAGCAGCTCCGGGACTAGCGGGACCAGTGAGCAGTTCTTC
-,TRBJ2-7,-,TRBV7-2,CASSSIFYEQYF,TGTGCCAGCAGCTCCATTTTCTACGAGCAGTACTTC
-,TRBJ1-3,-,TRBV5-1,CASSELLGGSGNTIYF,TGCGCCAGCAGCGAACTTCTAGGGGGTTCTGGAAACACCATATATTTT
-,TRBJ2-3,-,TRBV15,CATSRDEGGTQYF,TGTGCCACCAGCAGAGATGAAGGGGGTACGCAGTATTTT
TRBD1,TRBJ1-2,once,TRBV7-9,CASSQGTGGGYGYTF,TGTGCCAGCAGCCAAGGGACAGGTGGGGGCTATGGCTACACCTTC
TRBD1,TRBJ2-2,few,TRBV7-9,CASSPGDRGPTGELFF,TGTGCCAGCAGCCCAGGGGACAGGGGGCCCACCGGGGAGCTGTTTTTT
TRBD1,TRBJ2-2,once,TRBV2,CASRTGPNTGELFF,TGTGCCAGCAGGACAGGGCCGAACACCGGGGAGCTGTTTTTT
-,TRBJ1-1,-,TRBV12-3/TRBV12-4,CASRPTGSGAFF,TGTGCCAGCAGACCTACAGGGTCCGGGGCTTTCTTT
TRBD1,TRBJ1-4,-,TRBV6-1,CASSEGEGAGEKLFF,TGTGCCAGCAGTGAAGGGGAGGGGGCGGGTGAAAAACTGTTTTTT
TRBD1,TRBJ1-1,-,TRBV19,CASSIAGQGGARHEAFF,TGTGCCAGTAGTATAGCAGGGCAGGGGGGCGCCCGGCATGAAGCTTTCTTT
TRBD1,TRBJ1-2,-,TRBV3-1/TRBV3-2,CASSFLGQGNYGYTF,TGTGCCAGCAGCTTCCTCGGACAGGGAAACTATGGCTACACCTTC
-,TRBJ1-5,few,TRBV6-5,CASSFPDQPQHF,TGTGCCAGCAGTTTCCCGGATCAGCCCCAGCATTTT
-,TRBJ1-6,-,TRBV5-8,CASSLEVGGPLHF,TGTGCCAGCAGCTTGGAGGTCGGGGGGCCCCTCCACTTT
-,TRBJ1-5,-,TRBV7-2,CASSLRGDWNQPQHF,TGTGCCAGCAGCTTAAGAGGGGACTGGAATCAGCCCCAGCATTTT
-,TRBJ2-5,-,TRBV3-1/TRBV3-2,CASSQRGGETQYF,TGTGCCAGCAGCCAAAGGGGTGGGGAGACCCAGTACTTC
-,TRBJ2-3,-,TRBV9,CASSPRAGGTDTQYF,TGTGCCAGCAGCCCCCGGGCAGGGGGCACAGATACGCAGTATTTT
TRBD1,TRBJ1-4,few,TRBV4-1,CASSPTGGTNEKLFF,TGCGCCAGCAGCCCGACAGGGGGAACAAATGAAAAACTGTTTTTT
-,TRBJ1-1,-,TRBV7-2,CASSPPRGFEAFF,TGTGCCAGCTCCCCCCCGAGGGGGTTTGAAGCTTTCTTT
TRBD2,TRBJ2-3,-,TRBV30,CAWRTSGREDTQYF,TGTGCCTGGAGGACTAGCGGGAGAGAAGATACGCAGTATTTT
TRBD2,TRBJ2-1,-,TRBV27,CASSFSGRENNEQFF,TGTGCCAGCAGTTTTAGCGGGAGAGAAAACAATGAGCAGTTCTTC
-,TRBJ2-7,-,TRBV6-1,CASSDTNEQYF,TGTGCCAGCAGTGACACCAACGAGCAGTACTTC
TRBD1,TRBJ2-1,-,TRBV6-5,CASSYSQGEFNEQFF,TGTGCCAGCAGTTACTCGCAGGGGGAGTTCAATGAGCAGTTCTTC